This TCR beta chain came from a study of T cell repertoires in cytomegalovirus infection. On the study more broadly: Recently identified HLA-C-restricted CMV epitopes were used, and well-studied HLA-B-restricted CMV epitopes were used as well. Through public TCR beta signatures, both CMV infection and matching HLA type were indicated.

Comment on this clonotype: Its antigen is not known.

General study findings and limits: Summed frequency of shared TCR beta families picked out CMV carriers who also had the relevant HLA. The ex vivo response was dominated by HLA-C-restricted CMV-specific TCR beta clonotypes.

This CDR3 is built from 13 residues. Trimming cost V 7 bases and J 0 bases, with 7 bases left between them. Germline V CDR1 and CDR2: LNHDA, SQIVND (reference sequence). MiXCR, applied by TCRdb to the reads, yields one record per CDR3 protein. The sample contains 450,000 to 550,000 distinct CDR3 sequences, more than 40% of which appear only once. The sample consisted of cultured PBMCs, taken from culture after CMV antigen stimulation. This clonotype was obtained from a human donor in good health (CMV status not recorded). Some clones in this sample may be carry-over from other donors' samples. The chain couples TRBV19 to TRBJ1-3; D gene ambiguous. Here the CDR3 reads CASKGNSGNTIYF. The CDR3 DNA sequence: TGTGCCAGTAAAGGGAACTCTGGAAACACCATATATTTT.